This record covers a single T cell receptor (beta chain). Antigen unknown. The data were taken from a study of CD4 T cells in relation to SARS-CoV-2 and coronaviruses. The CDR3 totals 16 residues. Germline V gives CDR1 MNHEY, CDR2 SMNVEV (reference sequence). The ends lost 6 bases at V and 5 bases at J; junction bases unmatched: 7. TCRdb's copy holds only in-frame clones and misses some; the assay was immunoSEQ multiplex PCR. The repertoire holds nearly 25,000 clones, with 70% to 75% as singletons. The unexposed donors gave CD4+ T cells in about 2011-2019, prior to COVID-19. After about ten days of culture, CD4+ T cells were isolated.

The material sequenced was CD4+ T cells from PBMCs, cultured in vitro. The source of this sequence is a human donor in good health. The chain employs TRBV27 and TRBJ2-1; the match to TRBD2 covers 13 bases. The CDR3 DNA reads TGTGCCAGCAGGGCACTAGCGGGAGGGAACGACAATGAGCAGTTCTTC. Residues: CASRALAGGNDNEQFF.